Sequencing of this TCR beta chain was carried out in a study of sequential checkpoint blockade in melanoma. Study in general: Each arm's sequence ended with maintenance nivolumab. Fewer than 25 patients had tumor biopsies before treatment and at week 13. TCRβ was sequenced from DNA of about a hundred pretreatment tumors.

This sample's treatment: randomized to nivolumab then ipilimumab (arm A) or the reverse (arm B). This clone was observed a few times. CDR3 size: 17 residues. Germline-derived CDR1 and CDR2 are MGHDK and SYGVNS. Trimming took 3 bases from V and 0 from J, leaving 15 bases between them. TCRdb's table, derived via immunoSEQ multiplex PCR, lists solely in-frame clones and lacks some. The sample records roughly 5,000 clones, approximately 35% being singletons. The V and J genes are TRBV25-1 and TRBJ1-3; D uncertain. This sequence was found in a human donor with melanoma. The source material was tumor tissue (inferred from file names), sampled from a patient given nivolumab and ipilimumab in sequence. CDR3 DNA sequence: TGTGCCAGCAGTGATACGAATCAGCCCTTCTCTGGAAACACCATATATTTT. It is translated as CASSDTNQPFSGNTIYF.